Given below is one T cell receptor beta chain in context. This specimen belongs to a study of blood T cells in healthy people across ages. Looked up from germline, CDR1 is SQVTM and CDR2 is ANQGSEA. This CDR3 has 14 amino acids. The germline V and J ends were trimmed by 4 bases and 0 bases, with 10 bases remaining between them. Using a J-beta primer mix together with a sample-barcoded 5' primer, a second PCR was run for about 6 to 12 cycles. TCRdb itself ran the 5' RACE reads through MiXCR, one entry per CDR3 protein. Of around 600,000 distinct CDR3 sequences in the sample, around half are singletons; the top ten hold around 23%.

Sequencing input: blood. The receptor was isolated from a man older than 75 in good health. The J gene is TRBJ2-1, the V gene TRBV29-1; weak D call: TRBD1 (5 bases). The CDR3 loop reads CSVGRQGSYNEQFF. CDR3 coding DNA: TGCAGCGTTGGAAGGCAGGGCTCCTACAATGAGCAGTTCTTC.